This TCR beta chain emerged from a study of glioma-infiltrating T cells after dendritic cell vaccination. Study context: Between the early 2000s and the early 2010s, patients got autologous tumor lysate-pulsed dendritic cell vaccines. Study-wide findings and caveats: Complete blood and tumor specimen sets were limited to few patients.

Documented time point: after dendritic cell vaccination, including at tumor progression/relapse. CDR1 and CDR2 from the germline V gene are SGHTA and FQGNSA. The CDR3 runs 12 residues. Trimming stripped 1 base from V and 7 bases from J, with 5 bases between. Up to 2 ug genomic DNA was used for TCRB CDR3 amplification. This table comes from immunoSEQ multiplex PCR, and its TCRdb copy is limited to in-frame clones, with some not included. The table records roughly 60,000 clones, roughly nine tenths of them present only once. As concerns this clone: Its antigen is not identified. Other DNA sequences in the sample encode the same CDR3.

The material sequenced was blood, taken after dendritic cell vaccination. This chain uses TRBV7-2 with TRBJ2-1; D is unclear. This TCR came from a human donor with glioblastoma. In DNA, the CDR3 is TGTGCCAGCAGCTTAGAACGGAATGAGCAGTTCTTC. This gives the protein CASSLERNEQFF.